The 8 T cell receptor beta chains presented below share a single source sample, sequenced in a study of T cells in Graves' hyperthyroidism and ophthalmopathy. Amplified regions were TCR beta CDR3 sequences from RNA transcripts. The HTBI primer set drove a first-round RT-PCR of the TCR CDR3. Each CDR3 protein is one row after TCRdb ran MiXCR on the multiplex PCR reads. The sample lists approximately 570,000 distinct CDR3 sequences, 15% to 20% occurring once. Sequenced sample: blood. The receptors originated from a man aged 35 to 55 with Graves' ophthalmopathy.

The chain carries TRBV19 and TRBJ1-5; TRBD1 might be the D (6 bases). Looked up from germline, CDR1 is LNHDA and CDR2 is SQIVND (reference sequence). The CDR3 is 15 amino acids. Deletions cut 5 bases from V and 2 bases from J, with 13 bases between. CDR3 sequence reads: CASSRGAVGNQPQHF. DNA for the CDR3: TGTGCCAGTAGTCGGGGGGCGGTTGGCAATCAGCCCCAGCATTTT.

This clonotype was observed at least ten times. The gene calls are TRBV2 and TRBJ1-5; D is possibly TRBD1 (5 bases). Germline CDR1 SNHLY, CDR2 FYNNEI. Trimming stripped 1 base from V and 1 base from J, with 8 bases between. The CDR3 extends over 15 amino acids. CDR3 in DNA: TGTGCCAGCAGTGAAGAGGGGATGAGCAATCAGCCCCAGCATTTT. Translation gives CASSEEGMSNQPQHF.

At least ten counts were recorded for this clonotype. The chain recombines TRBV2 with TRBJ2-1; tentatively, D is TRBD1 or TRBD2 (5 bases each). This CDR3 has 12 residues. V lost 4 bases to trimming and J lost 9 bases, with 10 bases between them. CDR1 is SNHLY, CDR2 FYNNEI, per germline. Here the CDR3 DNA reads TGTGCCAGCAGTGTACGGGACGGTGAGCAGTTCTTC. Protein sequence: CASSVRDGEQFF.

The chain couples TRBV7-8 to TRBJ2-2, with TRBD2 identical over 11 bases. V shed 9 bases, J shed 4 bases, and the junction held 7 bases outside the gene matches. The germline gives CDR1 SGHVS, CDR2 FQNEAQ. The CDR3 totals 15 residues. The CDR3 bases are TGTGCCAGTAGTGCGCTAGCGGGGGGCACCGGGGAGCTGTTTTTT. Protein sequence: CASSALAGGTGELFF.

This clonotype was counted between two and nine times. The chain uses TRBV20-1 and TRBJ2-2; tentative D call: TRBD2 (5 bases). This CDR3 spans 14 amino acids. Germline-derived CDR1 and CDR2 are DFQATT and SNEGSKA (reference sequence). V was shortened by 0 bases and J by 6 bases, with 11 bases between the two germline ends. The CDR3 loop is CSARDSVSSGELFF. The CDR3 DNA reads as TGCAGTGCTAGAGATAGCGTTAGTTCCGGGGAGCTGTTTTTT.

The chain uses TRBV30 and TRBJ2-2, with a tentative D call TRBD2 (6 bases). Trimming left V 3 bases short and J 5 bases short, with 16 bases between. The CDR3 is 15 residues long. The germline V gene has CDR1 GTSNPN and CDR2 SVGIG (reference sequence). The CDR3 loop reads CAWRPPGAGTGELFF. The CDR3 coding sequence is TGTGCCTGGAGGCCCCCTGGGGCGGGGACCGGGGAGCTGTTTTTT.

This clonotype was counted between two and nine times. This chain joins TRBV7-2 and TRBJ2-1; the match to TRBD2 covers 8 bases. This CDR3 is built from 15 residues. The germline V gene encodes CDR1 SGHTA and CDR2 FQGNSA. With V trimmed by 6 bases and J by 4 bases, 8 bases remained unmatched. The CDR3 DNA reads TGTGCCAGCAGAGGAAGCGGGGGCCCGTACAATGAGCAGTTCTTC. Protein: CASRGSGGPYNEQFF. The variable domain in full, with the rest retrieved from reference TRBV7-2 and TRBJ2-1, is GAGVSQSPSNKVTEKGKDVELRCDPISGHTALYWYRQSLGQGLEFLIYFQGNSAPDKSGLPSDRFSAERTGGSVSTLTIQRTQQEDSAVYLCASRGSGGPYNEQFFGPGTRLTVL.

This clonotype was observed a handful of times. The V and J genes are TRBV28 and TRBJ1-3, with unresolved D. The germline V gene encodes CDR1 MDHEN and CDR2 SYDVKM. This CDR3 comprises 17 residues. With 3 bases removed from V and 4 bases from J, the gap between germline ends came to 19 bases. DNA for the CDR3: TGTGCCAGCAGTTTCCCCAGTTGGGTATTTGGGGGAAACACCATATATTTT. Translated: CASSFPSWVFGGNTIYF.